This T cell receptor (beta chain) came from a study of cytomegalovirus exposure and HLA in healthy donors. In the case of this clone: Its antigen remains unknown.

Use of 60 Vbeta and 13 Jbeta primers characterized the PCR. Profiling relied on immunoSEQ multiplex PCR, and the TCRdb table lists in-frame clones only, not all of them. This table holds some 160,000 clones, around 79% found once. Study results and caveats: Sequencing depth across donors, presence/absence analyses assumed, was roughly uniform. Reportedly, diagnosis of cytomegalovirus status by the classifier showed high specificity and sensitivity.

In germline, CDR1 is MNHNY, CDR2 SVGAGI (reference sequence). There are 15 residues in the CDR3. Trimming cost V 9 bases and J 8 bases, with 23 bases left between them. Source material: PBMCs. V is TRBV6-6 and J is TRBJ1-5, with no clear D. The sequence came from a woman in her 40s in good health and CMV-seronegative. The CDR3 reads CASSTPDGGREPQHF. CDR3 coding DNA: TGTGCCAGTTCGACCCCGGACGGTGGGAGAGAGCCCCAGCATTTT.